The text below deals with one T cell receptor (beta chain). It has no known antigen specificity. One base away there is no much larger clone; base qualities are not given. The CDR3, from cysteine to phenylalanine, totals 16 residues. Of all the DNA, just the CDR3 is kept, 48 bases in frame from base 1. V lost 5 bases and J lost 2 bases, and the count of bases not matched to a germline gene is 6. The data were obtained in a study of post-analysis software for immune sequencing data (dated by TCRdb to about 2015). Notes on the research overall: The recorded disease courses included relapsing-remitting, secondary progressive and progressive-relapsing multiple sclerosis, and some patients had no subtype annotation. A subset of samples was prepared in parallel using single-end sample barcoding, then pooled and co-amplified after Illumina adapter ligation. The patient repertoires were set against eleven to twelve previously published healthy control repertoires from donors whose ages ranged from about 6 to 26 years.

Broader findings and caveats from the paper: The control group was slightly older than the multiple sclerosis patient group. Normalized Chao1 diversity was significantly lower in multiple sclerosis patients than controls, suggesting substantial peripheral T-cell clonal expansion. About 5 TRBV segments, including TRBV5-6, TRBV5-1 and TRBV20-1, were significantly more frequent in patients than controls. When samples were clustered directly using the F measure, samples prepared in the same batch co-clustered strongly, which prompted a batch-effect correction.

TCR beta repertoires were profiled from peripheral blood of approximately 13 young patients with multiple sclerosis to demonstrate the VDJtools post-analysis software. The multiple sclerosis patients were children and adolescents between roughly 6 and 16 years of age. Library method: PCR. The sequencer listed for this sample is Illumina HiSeq 2500. To reduce PCR and sequencing biases, unique molecular identifiers were incorporated into the TCR beta cDNA libraries. Roughly 0.5 million cDNA molecules were obtained per 1 to 10 million input T cells, so each molecule approximated one T cell. The patient libraries were prepared and sequenced with the same protocol used for the earlier healthy control dataset. Within a given batch, samples were prepared together, multiplexed and sequenced on the same HiSeq lane. From the authors' description of their analysis: Raw barcoded reads were processed with MIGEC, and single-read molecular identifier groups were discarded before consensus assembly and CDR3 extraction. Clonotype tables were post-analysed with VDJtools, and diversity was normalized by down-sampling all datasets to the smallest sample size. To correct batch-related cross-sample contamination, repertoire overlap clustering matched CDR3 amino acid sequences but not nucleotide sequences. TCRdb reworked the public reads: Q25 trimming with fastp, MiXCR clone assembly, productive beta chains retained. Here each entry gathers all rows of one CDR3 protein and keeps the most common genes and DNA. What appears here as the V and J calls and clone size reflects TCRdb's work, not the paper's. For this sample the table gives about 820,000 distinct CDR3 sequences, of which roughly 58% were detected only once. Approximately 4.3% of the sample rests with the top ten.

The V and J segments used are TRBV12-3 or TRBV12-4 and TRBJ2-6; 7 central bases correspond to TRBD1. The receptor comes from a girl under 18 with multiple sclerosis. Sequencing was carried out using blood. The encoded CDR3 is CASSERQGTGANVLTF. The nucleotide sequence is TGTGCCAGCAGTGAGCGACAGGGAACTGGGGCCAACGTCCTGACTTTC.